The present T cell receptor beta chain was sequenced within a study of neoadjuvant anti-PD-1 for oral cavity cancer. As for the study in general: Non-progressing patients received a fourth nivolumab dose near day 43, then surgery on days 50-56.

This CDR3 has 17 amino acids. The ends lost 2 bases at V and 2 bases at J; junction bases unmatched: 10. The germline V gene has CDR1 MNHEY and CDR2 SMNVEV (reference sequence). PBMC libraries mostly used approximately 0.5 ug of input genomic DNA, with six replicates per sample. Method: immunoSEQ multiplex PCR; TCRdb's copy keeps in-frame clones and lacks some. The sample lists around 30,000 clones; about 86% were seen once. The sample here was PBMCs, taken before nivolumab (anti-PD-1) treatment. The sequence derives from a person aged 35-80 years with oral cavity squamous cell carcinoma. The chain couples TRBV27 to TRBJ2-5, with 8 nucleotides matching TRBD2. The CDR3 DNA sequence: TGTGCCAGCAGTTTAAGGTCCCAGCGGGGGTATCAAGAGACCCAGTACTTC. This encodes CASSLRSQRGYQETQYF.